This T cell receptor beta chain is from a study of cytomegalovirus exposure and HLA in healthy donors. Overall study: A later analysis reported the same platform for the 110 or so validation repertoires and the approximately 700 first-cohort repertoires. Study-wide results and limits: Many donors shared some public TCRs, even though most TCR sequences were rare. In a later analysis, first-cohort TCR clusters were found to tend to co-occur in the 130 or so validation repertoires.

Some clones are missing from TCRdb's copy, which holds only in-frame ones; the method was immunoSEQ multiplex PCR. Here the sample spans roughly 48,000 clones, approximately 85% being singletons. CDR1 and CDR2 from the germline V gene are KGHSH and LQKENI. V was clipped by 3 bases and J by 2 bases; unmatched bases: 8. The CDR3 spans 18 residues. From the approximately 110-subject validation cohort, which was separate from the approximately 670-subject first cohort, the donors were drawn. On this clone itself: Its antigen is still unknown.

This clonotype originated in a woman in her twenties or thirties in good health and CMV-seronegative. Specimen: PBMCs. The chain uses TRBV18 and TRBJ2-1, with 12 bases identical to TRBD2. The CDR3, as DNA: TGTGCCAGCTCACCCGAGCTAGCGGGAGGGCCCACCTACAATGAGCAGTTCTTC. Its protein is CASSPELAGGPTYNEQFF.